This TCR beta chain was observed in a study of cytomegalovirus exposure and HLA in healthy donors. The germline gives CDR1 SGHAT, CDR2 FQNNGV. The V end was cut by 10 bases, the J end by 2 bases, with 24 bases between. There are 16 residues in the CDR3. The PCR contained 60 Vbeta and 13 Jbeta primers. The data were produced by immunoSEQ multiplex PCR, yet TCRdb's version contains in-frame clones alone and is incomplete. Of about 140,000 clones detected, 88% appear once; the ten largest clones hold roughly 0.53%. The chain is built from TRBV11-2 and TRBJ2-7, with D perhaps matching TRBD2 (6 bases). The receptor's source is a woman aged 40 to 55 in good health and CMV-seronegative. Sequencing was done on a sample of PBMCs. DNA for the CDR3: TGTGCCACCACCAGGGCCACGTGGAGGGGAACCTACGAGCAGTACTTC. Amino acids: CATTRATWRGTYEQYF.